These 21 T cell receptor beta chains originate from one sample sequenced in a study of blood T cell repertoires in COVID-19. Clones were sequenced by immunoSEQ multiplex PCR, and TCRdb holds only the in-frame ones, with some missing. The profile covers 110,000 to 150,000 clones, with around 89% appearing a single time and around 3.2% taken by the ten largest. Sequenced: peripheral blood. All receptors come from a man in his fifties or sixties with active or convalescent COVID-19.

The CDR3 sequence: CASSPGTSGGPSSYNEQFF. Here the CDR3 DNA reads TGTGCCAGCAGCCCGGGGACTAGCGGGGGCCCTAGCTCCTACAATGAGCAGTTCTTC. V and J are TRBV5-4 and TRBJ2-1; 14 nucleotides align to TRBD2. Trimming at V came to 4 bases and at J to 0 bases, leaving 9 bases not matched to a gene. The CDR3 consists of 19 residues. The germline V gene encodes CDR1 SGHNT and CDR2 YYREEE (reference sequence).

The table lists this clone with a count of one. CDR3 DNA sequence: TGTGCCAGCAGCTTAACTGGAGGGGGCATGGATGAGCAGTTCTTC. It translates to CASSLTGGGMDEQFF. The genes are TRBV7-3 and TRBJ2-1; weak D call: TRBD1 (7 bases). Germline CDR1 SGHTA, CDR2 FQGTGA. CDR3 size: 15 residues. V lost 0 bases, J lost 8 bases, and 14 bases lay in between.

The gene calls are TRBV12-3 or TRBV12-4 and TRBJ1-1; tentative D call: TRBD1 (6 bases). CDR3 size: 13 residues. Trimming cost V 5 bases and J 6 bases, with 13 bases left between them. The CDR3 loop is CASSVQGGAEAFF. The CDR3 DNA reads TGTGCCAGCAGTGTACAGGGTGGCGCTGAAGCTTTCTTT.

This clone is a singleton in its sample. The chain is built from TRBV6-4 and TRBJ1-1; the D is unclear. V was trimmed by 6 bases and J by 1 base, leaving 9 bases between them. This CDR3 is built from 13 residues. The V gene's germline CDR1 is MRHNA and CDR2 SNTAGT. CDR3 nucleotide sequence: TGTGCCAGCAGGCAGAGGAGGAACACTGAAGCTTTCTTT. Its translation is CASRQRRNTEAFF.

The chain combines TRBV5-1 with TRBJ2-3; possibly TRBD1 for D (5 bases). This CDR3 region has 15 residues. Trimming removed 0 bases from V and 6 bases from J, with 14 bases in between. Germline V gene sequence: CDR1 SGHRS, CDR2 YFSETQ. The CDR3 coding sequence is TGCGCCAGCAGCTTGGGACAGTGGCAGGTGGATACGCAGTATTTT. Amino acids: CASSLGQWQVDTQYF.

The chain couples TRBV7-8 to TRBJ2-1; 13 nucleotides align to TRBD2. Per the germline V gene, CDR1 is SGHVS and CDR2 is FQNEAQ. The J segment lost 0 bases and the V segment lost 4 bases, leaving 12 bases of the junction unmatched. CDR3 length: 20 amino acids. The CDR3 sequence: CASSSGLAGNILSSYNEQFF. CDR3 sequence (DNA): TGTGCCAGCAGCTCGGGACTAGCGGGGAATATCCTCAGCTCCTACAATGAGCAGTTCTTC.

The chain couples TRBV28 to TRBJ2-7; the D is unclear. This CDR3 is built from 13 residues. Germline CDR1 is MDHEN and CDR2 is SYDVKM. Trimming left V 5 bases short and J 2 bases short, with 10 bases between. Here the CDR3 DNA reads TGTGCCAGCAGTCCCAGTGGCCCCTACGAGCAGTACTTC. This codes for CASSPSGPYEQYF.

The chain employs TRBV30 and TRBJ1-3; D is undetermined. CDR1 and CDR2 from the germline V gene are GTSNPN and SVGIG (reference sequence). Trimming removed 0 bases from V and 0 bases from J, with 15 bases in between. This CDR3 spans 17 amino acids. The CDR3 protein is CAWSVNLVPSSGNTIYF. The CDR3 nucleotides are TGTGCCTGGAGTGTAAACCTTGTGCCGAGCTCTGGAAACACCATATATTTT.

The DNA for the CDR3 is TGTGCCAGCAGTGAAGACGAGTTAACTAGCGGAAACCAAGAGACCCAGTACTTC. It codes for CASSEDELTSGNQETQYF. This chain uses TRBV2 with TRBJ2-5, with 8 positions matching TRBD2. Germline V gene sequence: CDR1 SNHLY, CDR2 FYNNEI. The V segment lost 1 base and the J segment 0 bases; nucleotides outside the gene matches: 10. This CDR3 region has 18 residues.

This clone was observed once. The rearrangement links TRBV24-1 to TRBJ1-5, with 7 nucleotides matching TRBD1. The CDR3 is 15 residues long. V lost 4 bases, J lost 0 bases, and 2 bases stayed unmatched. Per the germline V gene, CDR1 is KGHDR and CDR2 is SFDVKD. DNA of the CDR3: TGTGCCACCAGTGAAGGGGGCTATAGCAATCAGCCCCAGCATTTT. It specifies CATSEGGYSNQPQHF.

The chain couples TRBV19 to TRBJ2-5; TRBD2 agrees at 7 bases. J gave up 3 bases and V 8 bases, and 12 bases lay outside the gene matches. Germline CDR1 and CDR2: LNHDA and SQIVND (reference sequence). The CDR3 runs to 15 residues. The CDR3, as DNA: TGTGCCAGTGTACTTTGTGGAGGGAGGGAAGAGACCCAGTACTTC. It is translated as CASVLCGGREETQYF.

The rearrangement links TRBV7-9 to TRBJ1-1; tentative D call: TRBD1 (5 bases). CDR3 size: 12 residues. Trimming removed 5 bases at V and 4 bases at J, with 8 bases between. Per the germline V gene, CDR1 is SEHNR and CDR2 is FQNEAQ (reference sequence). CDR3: CASSRDFTEAFF. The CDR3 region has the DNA TGTGCCAGCAGCCGGGACTTCACTGAAGCTTTCTTT. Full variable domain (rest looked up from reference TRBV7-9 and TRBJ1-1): DTGVSQNPRHKITKRGQNVTFRCDPISEHNRLYWYRQTLGQGPEFLTYFQNEAQLEKSRLLSDRFSAERPKGSFSTLEIQRTEQGDSAMYLCASSRDFTEAFFGQGTRLTVV.

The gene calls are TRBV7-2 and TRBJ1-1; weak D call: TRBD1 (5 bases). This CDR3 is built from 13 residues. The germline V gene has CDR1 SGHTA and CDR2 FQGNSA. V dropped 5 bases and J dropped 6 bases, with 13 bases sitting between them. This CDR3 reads CASSARRAAEAFF. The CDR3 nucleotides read TGTGCCAGCAGCGCCCGCAGGGCCGCTGAAGCTTTCTTT.

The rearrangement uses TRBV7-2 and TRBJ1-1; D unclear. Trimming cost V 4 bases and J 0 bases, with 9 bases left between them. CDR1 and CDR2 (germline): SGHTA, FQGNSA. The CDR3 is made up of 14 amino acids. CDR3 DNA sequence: TGTGCCAGCAGCTCCAGCGGGTTGAACACTGAAGCTTTCTTT. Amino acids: CASSSSGLNTEAFF.

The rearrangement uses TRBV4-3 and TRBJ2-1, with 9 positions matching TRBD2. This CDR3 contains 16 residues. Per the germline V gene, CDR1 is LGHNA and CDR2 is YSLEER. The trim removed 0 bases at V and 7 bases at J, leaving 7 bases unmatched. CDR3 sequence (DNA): TGCGCCAGCAGCCAAGACCCCGGGACTAGCTATAATGAGCAGTTCTTC. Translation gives CASSQDPGTSYNEQFF.

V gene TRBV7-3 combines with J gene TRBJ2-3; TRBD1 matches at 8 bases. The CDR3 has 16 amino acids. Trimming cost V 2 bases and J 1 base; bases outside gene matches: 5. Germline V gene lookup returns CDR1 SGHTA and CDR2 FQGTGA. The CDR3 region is CASSLDRGMGTDTQYF. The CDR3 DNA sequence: TGTGCCAGCAGCTTAGACAGGGGAATGGGCACAGATACGCAGTATTTT. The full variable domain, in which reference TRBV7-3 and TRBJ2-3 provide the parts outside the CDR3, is GAGVSQTPSNKVTEKGKYVELRCDPISGHTALYWYRQSLGQGPEFLIYFQGTGAADDSGLPNDRFFAVRPEGSVSTLKIQRTERGDSAVYLCASSLDRGMGTDTQYFGPGTRLTVL.

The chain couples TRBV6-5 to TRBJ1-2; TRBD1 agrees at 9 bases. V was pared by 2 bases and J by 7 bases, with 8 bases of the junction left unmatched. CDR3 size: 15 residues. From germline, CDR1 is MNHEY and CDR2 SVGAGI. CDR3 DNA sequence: TGTGCCAGCAGTTACGGCGGACAGGGGCCATCTGGCTACACCTTC. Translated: CASSYGGQGPSGYTF.

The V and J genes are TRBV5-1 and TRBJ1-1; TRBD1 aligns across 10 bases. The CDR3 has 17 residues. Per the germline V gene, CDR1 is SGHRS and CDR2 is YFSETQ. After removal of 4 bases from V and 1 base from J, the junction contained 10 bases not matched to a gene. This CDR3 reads CASSRSGTGDGNTEAFF. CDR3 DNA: TGCGCCAGCAGCCGATCCGGGACAGGGGATGGGAACACTGAAGCTTTCTTT.

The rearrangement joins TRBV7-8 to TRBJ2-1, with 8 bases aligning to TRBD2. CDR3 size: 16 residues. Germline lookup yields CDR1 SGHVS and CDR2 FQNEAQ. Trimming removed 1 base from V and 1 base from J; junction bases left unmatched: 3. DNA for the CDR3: TGTGCCAGCAGCTTAGAGGGCGGGGGGTCCTACAATGAGCAGTTCTTC. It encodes CASSLEGGGSYNEQFF.

The CDR3 nucleotides are TGTGCCACCAGCACTCAGCTCGGGGGGGAAGCTTTCTTT. This gives the protein CATSTQLGGEAFF. V and J are TRBV15 and TRBJ1-1, with a tentative D call TRBD1 (5 bases). V lost 4 bases to trimming and J lost 8 bases, with 14 bases between them. This CDR3 is 13 amino acids long. The V gene's germline CDR1 is LNHNV and CDR2 YYDKDF (reference sequence).

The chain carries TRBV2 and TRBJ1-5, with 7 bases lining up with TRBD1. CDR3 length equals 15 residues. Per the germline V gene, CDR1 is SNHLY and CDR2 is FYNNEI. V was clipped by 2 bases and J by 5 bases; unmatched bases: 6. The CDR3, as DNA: TGTGCCAGCAGTGAACGCAGAGGGGGCCATCAGCCCCAGCATTTT. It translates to CASSERRGGHQPQHF.